This T cell receptor (beta chain) was found in a study of T-cell reconstitution after alpha-beta-depleted transplantation in children. The CDR3 covers 15 residues. Per germline, CDR1 SGHKS and CDR2 YYEKEE (reference sequence). V lost 2 bases and J lost 7; bases outside the gene matches: 7. This clonotype was recorded at least ten times. TCRbeta library construction was performed incorporating unique molecular identifiers. A single record per CDR3 protein comes from TCRdb applying MiXCR to the PCR reads. The repertoire holds about 340,000 distinct CDR3 sequences, with over 9% as singletons. The sample was PBMCs from the stem cell graft donor, taken from the stem cell graft. The origin of this receptor is a human donor who donated a stem cell graft to a child with acute lymphoblastic leukemia. The gene calls are TRBV5-5 and TRBJ1-4; 8 bases line up with TRBD1. CDR3 sequence: CASSFSGGRSEKLFF. The CDR3 DNA sequence: TGTGCCAGCAGCTTTTCAGGGGGCAGAAGTGAAAAACTGTTTTTT.